A single sample is the source of the 19 T cell receptor beta chains below, sequenced in a study of CD8+ T cells in alopecia areata. Extraction of RNA preceded its reverse transcription into cDNA, which served as the sequencing template. The assay was immunoSEQ multiplex PCR, and TCRdb's table has in-frame clones only and misses some. Among about 190,000 clones listed, around 60% were seen once. This sample's treatment: oral pan-JAK inhibitor, 5-10 mg twice daily. This sample comprised CD4+ T cells sorted from blood, obtained around week 50, from a patient treated with tofacitinib. Receptors were obtained from a human donor with alopecia areata.

This CDR3 reads CASIRDRGFDQPQHF. Written as DNA, the CDR3 is TGTGCCTCCATCCGGGACAGGGGGTTCGATCAGCCCCAGCATTTT. The rearrangement joins TRBV6-1 to TRBJ1-5; 11 bases line up with TRBD1. This CDR3 region has 15 residues. Looked up from germline, CDR1 is MNHNS and CDR2 is SASEGT. With V trimmed by 11 bases and J by 5 bases, 11 bases remained unmatched.

The chain is built from TRBV6-5 and TRBJ1-1; 8 positions agree with TRBD1. The CDR3 consists of 15 residues. The V and J ends lost 6 bases and 3 bases, in that order; junction bases with no gene match: 9. CDR1 and CDR2 (germline): MNHEY, SVGAGI. CDR3 in DNA: TGTGCCAGCAGCCGGACAGGGTTAGGGGACACTGAAGCTTTCTTT. It is translated as CASSRTGLGDTEAFF.

A word on this clone: Other DNA sequences from this sample encode an identical CDR3 as well. The V call is TRBV19, the J call TRBJ1-5; D perhaps matches TRBD1 (5 bases). V was cut by 9 bases and J by 3 bases, with 9 bases left in between. CDR3 length: 12 residues. Germline V gene sequence: CDR1 LNHDA, CDR2 SQIVND (reference sequence). The CDR3 sequence: CASRQINQPQHF. The CDR3 bases are TGTGCCAGCCGACAGATCAATCAGCCCCAGCATTTT. The full variable domain, completed using reference TRBV19 and TRBJ1-5, is DGGITQSPKYLFRKEGQNVTLSCEQNLNHDAMYWYRQDPGQGLRLIYYSQIVNDFQKGDIAEGYSVSREKKESFPLTVTSAQKNPTAFYLCASRQINQPQHFGDGTRLSIL.

V is TRBV25-1 and J is TRBJ2-7; 10 bases are a match to TRBD1. Trimming took 5 bases from V and 6 from J; bases not matched to a gene: 10. Germline lookup yields CDR1 MGHDK and CDR2 SYGVNS. CDR3 length equals 15 residues. CDR3 protein: CASSSPGQGFGEQYF. DNA of the CDR3: TGTGCCAGCAGTTCCCCGGGACAGGGGTTCGGCGAGCAGTACTTC.

The chain joins TRBV29-1 to TRBJ2-3; D is tentatively TRBD1 or TRBD2 (5 bases each). The CDR3 has 13 amino acids. The germline V gene has CDR1 SQVTM and CDR2 ANQGSEA. Trimming shortened V by 6 bases and J by 4 bases, and 14 bases separated the two germline ends. The CDR3 region is CSVKGWGSDTQYF. The DNA of the CDR3 is TGCAGCGTGAAGGGTTGGGGGTCAGATACGCAGTATTTT.

The J gene is TRBJ1-1, the V gene TRBV29-1; D might be TRBD1 (5 bases). The CDR3 totals 14 residues. CDR1 and CDR2 from the germline V gene are SQVTM and ANQGSEA. V dropped 2 bases and J dropped 0 bases, with 10 bases sitting between them. DNA for the CDR3: TGCAGCGTTGAACTACAGGTAGTGAACACTGAAGCTTTCTTT. It codes for CSVELQVVNTEAFF. The entire variable domain, with the rest obtained from reference TRBV29-1 and TRBJ1-1, is as follows: SAVISQKPSRDICQRGTSLTIQCQVDSQVTMMFWYRQQPGQSLTLIATANQGSEATYESGFVIDKFPISRPNLTFSTLTVSNMSPEDSSIYLCSVELQVVNTEAFFGQGTRLTVV.

The chain links TRBV6-5 to TRBJ2-5; D is unclear. V dropped 5 bases and J dropped 1 base, with 2 bases sitting between them. CDR1 is MNHEY, CDR2 SVGAGI, per germline. This CDR3 spans 11 amino acids. The CDR3 protein is CASSRQETQYF. DNA of the CDR3: TGTGCCAGCAGTCGCCAAGAGACCCAGTACTTC.

For this clone: Other DNA sequences of this sample code for an identical CDR3. This sequence joins TRBV29-1 and TRBJ1-5; tentatively, D is TRBD1 (6 bases). This CDR3 contains 12 residues. Deletions cut 6 bases from V and 4 bases from J, with 10 bases between. Germline V gene data show CDR1 as SQVTM and CDR2 as ANQGSEA. The CDR3 region is CSVATGNQPQHF. The DNA for the CDR3 is TGCAGCGTCGCGACAGGTAATCAGCCCCAGCATTTT.

The chain is built from TRBV5-1 and TRBJ2-5; 10 bases match TRBD2. Per the germline V gene, CDR1 is SGHRS and CDR2 is YFSETQ. V dropped 5 bases and J dropped 2; count of bases not matched to a gene: 6. The CDR3 runs 15 residues. The CDR3 region is CASSDGLAEQETQYF. Here the CDR3 DNA reads TGCGCCAGCAGTGACGGACTAGCGGAACAAGAGACCCAGTACTTC.

V usage is TRBV29-1 and J usage is TRBJ2-7; TRBD1 matches at 9 bases. V lost 7 bases and J lost 6; bases outside the gene matches: 4. The CDR3 runs to 11 residues. The germline V gene has CDR1 SQVTM and CDR2 ANQGSEA. DNA of the CDR3: TGCAGCGCCGTGACAGGGGGCGAGCAGTACTTC. It specifies CSAVTGGEQYF.

The gene calls are TRBV4-3 and TRBJ2-7; D is uncertain. The CDR3 runs 13 residues. CDR1 and CDR2 from the germline V gene are LGHNA and YSLEER. The germline V and J ends were trimmed by 0 bases and 4 bases, with 7 bases remaining between them. CDR3 sequence: CASSQDAGYEQYF. CDR3 nucleotide sequence: TGCGCCAGCAGCCAAGATGCTGGGTACGAGCAGTACTTC.

CDR3 sequence (DNA): TGCGCCAGCAGCGACGGGACAGGGATTCTAGGGACGCAGTATTTT. This encodes CASSDGTGILGTQYF. The chain recombines TRBV5-1 with TRBJ2-3; the match to TRBD1 covers 9 bases. This CDR3 spans 15 amino acids. The V gene end was trimmed by 4 bases and the J gene end by 9 bases; junction bases not matched to a gene: 12. Germline assignment: CDR1 SGHRS and CDR2 YFSETQ.

The rearrangement joins TRBV7-2 to TRBJ2-7, with 7 positions matching TRBD1. The CDR3 has 15 residues. J was trimmed by 5 bases and V by 1 base; bases with no gene match: 8. The germline V gene encodes CDR1 SGHTA and CDR2 FQGNSA. The CDR3 bases are TGTGCCAGCAGCTTAGGGGCAGGGGGTAACGACGAGCAGTACTTC. Translated: CASSLGAGGNDEQYF.

This chain connects TRBV11-2 to TRBJ2-5; 7 bases agree with TRBD2. The CDR3 extends over 13 amino acids. Trimming took 6 bases from V and 5 from J; bases not matched to a gene: 6. Per the germline V gene, CDR1 is SGHAT and CDR2 is FQNNGV. CDR3: CASRTLGGETQYF. The CDR3 DNA follows: TGTGCCAGCAGAACTTTGGGGGGGGAGACCCAGTACTTC.

The CDR3, as DNA: TGTGCCAGCAGCCCAGGGGGTGCTGAAGCTTTCTTT. Its protein is CASSPGGAEAFF. The chain joins TRBV7-3 to TRBJ1-1, with 7 bases identical to TRBD1. The germline V gene has CDR1 SGHTA and CDR2 FQGTGA. V shed 5 bases and J 6 bases; nucleotides not matched to a gene: 3. This CDR3 has 12 residues.

This chain uses TRBV6-5 with TRBJ1-2; tentatively, D is TRBD1 (6 bases). The CDR3 has 13 residues. V was cut by 4 bases and J by 4 bases, with 10 bases left in between. The germline V gene encodes CDR1 MNHEY and CDR2 SVGAGI. CDR3 DNA: TGTGCCAGCAGTTCCACAGGGCCCTATGGCTACACCTTC. It translates to CASSSTGPYGYTF.

This chain connects TRBV5-4 to TRBJ2-1; the match to TRBD2 covers 11 bases. Germline V gene sequence: CDR1 SGHNT, CDR2 YYREEE (reference sequence). The CDR3 sequence is 17 residues long. The V gene end was trimmed by 4 bases and the J gene end by 0 bases; junction bases not matched to a gene: 6. The CDR3, as DNA: TGTGCCAGCAGCGGTGGGACTAGCGGTAGCTCCTACAATGAGCAGTTCTTC. The encoded protein is CASSGGTSGSSYNEQFF.

This chain uses TRBV11-2 with TRBJ2-7; 12 bases fit TRBD2. Losses at the gene ends were 2 bases for V and 6 bases for J; bases not matched to a gene: 8. The CDR3 has 16 amino acids. The germline V gene encodes CDR1 SGHAT and CDR2 FQNNGV. The CDR3 coding sequence is TGTGCCAGCAGCTTAACCCGACTAGCGGGGGTTCCCGAGCAGTACTTC. This codes for CASSLTRLAGVPEQYF.

The V and J genes are TRBV27 and TRBJ1-2; tentatively, D is TRBD1 (5 bases). CDR1 and CDR2 from the germline V gene are MNHEY and SMNVEV (reference sequence). V lost 6 bases and J lost 0, with 11 bases in between. The CDR3 runs 14 residues. CDR3 amino acids: CASSSRTPNYGYTF. DNA of the CDR3: TGTGCCAGCAGCTCGAGGACACCTAACTATGGCTACACCTTC.